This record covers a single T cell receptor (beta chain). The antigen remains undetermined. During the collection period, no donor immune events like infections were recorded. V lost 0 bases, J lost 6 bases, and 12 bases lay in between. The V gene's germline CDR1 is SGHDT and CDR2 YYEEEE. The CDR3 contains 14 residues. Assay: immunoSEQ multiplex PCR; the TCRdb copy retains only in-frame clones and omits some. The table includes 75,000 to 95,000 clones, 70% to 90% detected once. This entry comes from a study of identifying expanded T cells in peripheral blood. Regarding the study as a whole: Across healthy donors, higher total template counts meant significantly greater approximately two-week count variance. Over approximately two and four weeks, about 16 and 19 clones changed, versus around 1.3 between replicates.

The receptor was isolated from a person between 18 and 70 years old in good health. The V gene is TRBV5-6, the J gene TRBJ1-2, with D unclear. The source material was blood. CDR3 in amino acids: CASSLGAVPHGYTF. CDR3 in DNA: TGTGCCAGCAGCTTGGGGGCGGTGCCCCATGGCTACACCTTC.